This TCR beta chain was sequenced for a study of CD8+CD57+ T cells in acquired aplastic anemia. For the study at large: Around 3.5 ug was the average amount of DNA from sorted CD4+ and CD8+ cells. Study observations and caveats: The same twenty-nine CD8+ CDR3 sequences occurred in patients and in controls.

Genomic DNA was employed as the template in profiling TCR beta VDJ and CDR3. TCRdb processed the reads anew with MiXCR; each CDR3 protein has one entry. The table has under 200,000 distinct CDR3 sequences, roughly 45% seen once. This CDR3 spans 15 amino acids. Germline-derived CDR1 and CDR2 are SGHRS and YFSETQ. J was trimmed by 2 bases and V by 4 bases; bases with no gene match: 6. A remark on this clonotype: No antigen is known for it. A clone one base away is much larger, so this may be a read error.

This clonotype was obtained from a human donor in good health. Sequencing used sorted CD4+, CD8+, or CD8+CD57+ T cells (not recorded which) from PBMCs. The chain combines TRBV5-1 with TRBJ2-1, with 7 bases identical to TRBD2. CDR3 protein: CASSLGGRAYNEQFF. CDR3 DNA: TGCGCCAGCAGCCTCGGAGGGAGGGCCTACAATGAGCAGTTCTTC.